The 6 T cell receptor beta chains below all came from one sample that was sequenced in a study of Tregs in tolerant kidney transplant recipients (dated by TCRdb to between 2017 and 2020). In the paper's terms, the time point label means: blood sample drawn before combined kidney and bone marrow transplant. The library relied on the immunoSEQ multiplex PCR assay. Entries here come from immuneACCESS through TCRdb and include only in-frame sequences with V and J called. Some clones fail to appear in such tables; in the studies checked, an unresolved V gene covers under half of the shortfall, and the cause of the remainder is unknown. The record for this sample contains roughly 50,000 clones. The leading ten clones occupy about 0.83% of the sample. This specimen was CD4+ T cells from blood, taken before the transplant. The source of these receptors is a human donor who received a combined kidney and bone marrow transplant.

CDR3 region: CASRAGSAKNIQYF. The covered CDR3 bases are TGTGCCAGCAGGGCAGGGTCGGCCAAAAACATT. This rearrangement joins TRBV6-2 or TRBV6-3 to TRBJ2-4; D might be TRBD1 (5 bases). Read coverage stops 3 residues before the CDR3 terminus; the germline J gene supplies the remainder. Germline CDR1 reads MNHEY; CDR2 reads SVGEGT. The V end lost 6 bases, the J end lost 1 base, and 10 bases lay between the germline ends. The CDR3 is 14 amino acids.

A note on this clone: The read halts 3 residues ahead of the CDR3 end, with the missing end drawn from the germline J gene. The chain has TRBV18 and TRBJ2-3; 9 bases match TRBD1. V shed 3 bases and J 4 bases; nucleotides not matched to a gene: 8. Germline lookup yields CDR1 KGHSH and CDR2 LQKENI. This CDR3 spans 16 amino acids. The CDR3 bases that were read are TGTGCCAGCTCACCGAACCCCGGGACAGGGTCAGATACG. The encoded protein is CASSPNPGTGSDT. The full-length CDR3 reads as CASSPNPGTGSDTQYF. Full variable domain (missing parts from reference TRBV18 and TRBJ2-3): NAGVMQNPRHLVRRRGQEARLRCSPMKGHSHVYWYRQLPEEGLKFMVYLQKENIIDESGMPKERFSAEFPKEGPSILRIQQVVRGDSAAYFCASSPNPGTGSDTQYFGPGTRLTVL.

Turning to this clone: From the germline J gene comes the end of the CDR3, since the read stops 3 residues before it. The V and J genes are TRBV6-2 or TRBV6-3 and TRBJ2-3, with 11 bases fitting TRBD2. The CDR3 sequence is 16 residues long. Germline lookup yields CDR1 MNHEY and CDR2 SVGEGT. Germline trimming cut 0 bases from V and 2 bases from J; bases unmatched to any gene: 1. CDR3 sequence reads: CASSYSTSGATDTQYF. CDR3 DNA (partial): TGTGCCAGCAGTTACTCGACTAGCGGGGCCACAGATACG.

Note on this clone: The DNA ends 3 residues before the CDR3 does, and the rest of the CDR3 is filled in from the germline J gene. V is TRBV6-4 and J is TRBJ2-5; 8 nucleotides line up with TRBD1. The germline CDR1 and CDR2 sequences are MRHNA and SNTAGT. V gave up 6 bases and J gave up 1 base; unmatched junction bases: 4. The CDR3 contains 14 residues. The CDR3 loop is CASSADRVQETQYF. The part of the CDR3 DNA that was read is TGTGCCAGCAGCGCGGACAGGGTCCAAGAGACC.

CDR3 sequence: CASSLQESNYGYTF. The CDR3 DNA, read in part, is TGCGCCAGCAGCTTGCAGGAGTCTAACTATGGC. The chain links TRBV5-1 to TRBJ1-2; D gene unclear. Sequencing ends 3 residues short of the CDR3 end; the germline J gene provides the rest. The CDR3 is 14 residues long. Trimming removed 1 base at V and 0 bases at J, with 7 bases between. Germline CDR1 SGHRS, CDR2 YFSETQ.

On this clone: Read coverage stops 3 residues before the CDR3 terminus; the germline J gene supplies the remainder. This sequence joins TRBV18 and TRBJ1-1, with 7 bases that match TRBD1. The germline V gene encodes CDR1 KGHSH and CDR2 LQKENI. The junction had 3 bases not matched to a gene; V was cut back by 6 bases and J by 2 bases. CDR3 length: 13 amino acids. The CDR3 is CASSRDRNTEAFF. The sequenced CDR3 bases are TGTGCCAGCTCCCGGGACAGAAACACTGAA.